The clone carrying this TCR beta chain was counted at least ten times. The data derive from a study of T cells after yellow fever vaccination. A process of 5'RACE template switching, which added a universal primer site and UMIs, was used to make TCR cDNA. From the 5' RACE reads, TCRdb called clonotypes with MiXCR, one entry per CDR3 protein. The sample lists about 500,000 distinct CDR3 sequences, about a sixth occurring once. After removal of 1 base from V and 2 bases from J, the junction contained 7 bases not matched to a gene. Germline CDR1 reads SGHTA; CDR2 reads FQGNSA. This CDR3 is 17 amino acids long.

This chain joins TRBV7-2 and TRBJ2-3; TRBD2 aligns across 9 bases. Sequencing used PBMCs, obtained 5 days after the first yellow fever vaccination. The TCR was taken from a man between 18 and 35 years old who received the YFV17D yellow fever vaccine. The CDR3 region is CASSLVGLAGNTDTQYF. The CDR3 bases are TGTGCCAGCAGCTTAGTTGGGCTAGCGGGGAACACAGATACGCAGTATTTT.